This T cell receptor beta chain was recovered during a study of OX40 agonist ivuxolimab in advanced cancers. Study-wide context: Ivuxolimab was an agonistic, fully human IgG2 monoclonal antibody directed against OX40 (CD134), a costimulatory receptor. Intravenous ivuxolimab was administered to patients every 2 weeks at six dose levels: 0.01, 0.1, 0.3, 1.5, 3 and 10 mg/kg. Of the 50 or so patients in dose escalation, 19 had hepatocellular carcinoma, some 15 had melanoma, 9 had renal cell carcinoma and 9 had head and neck cancer. In the dose-escalation cohort, about four fifths of patients were male, and the mean age was roughly 60 years with a range of roughly 23 to 90. Prior anti-PD-1, anti-PD-L1 or anti-CTLA-4 therapy was permitted, and checkpoint inhibitors had been received by about 44% of dose-escalation patients. Three dose-escalation patients achieved partial responses, one with hepatocellular carcinoma and two with cutaneous melanoma. Peripheral TCRbeta sequencing aimed to test whether ivuxolimab altered TCR sequence diversity and caused clonal T-cell expansion. The paper reports the monotherapy dose-escalation portion (N of about 50 patients) of the phase I ivuxolimab trial.

A distance of 21 bases separates the germline ends of V and J, which lose 5 bases and 9 bases respectively. CDR1 SGHDN and CDR2 FVKESK are derived from the germline V gene. Counted from cysteine to phenylalanine, this CDR3 has 15 amino acids. CDR3 DNA is the only sequence kept; it has 45 bases, read in frame from the first base. To sequence the TCRbeta CDR3 region, genomic DNA was isolated from the sorted cells. The immunoSEQ Assay was used for sequencing of TCRbeta CDR3 regions. TCRdb provides this immuneACCESS table in a form limited to in-frame rearrangements. Some clones are lacking; in checked studies, under half of them reflect an unresolved V gene, and why the rest are absent is not known. For this sample the table gives roughly 53,000 clones, of which over 80% were detected only once. 2.8% of the sample is taken by the ten largest. The full study reports these points: Low levels of normalized T-cell clonal expansion were also seen in some nonresponding patients. Antigen specificity was not determined for the clonally expanded peripheral T cells. After ivuxolimab, CD8+ T cells had more expanded clones than CD4+ T cells on average. At doses from 0.1 to 3.0 mg/kg, clonal expansion was seen in both CD4+ and CD8+ blood T cells between baseline and week 6. In the 0.1-3.0 mg/kg groups, partial responders were among the patients with the lowest normalized peripheral clonal expansion, particularly in CD8+ T cells.

Comment on this clone: Its cognate antigen has yet to be identified. Per-nucleotide qualities are absent, and no much larger clonotype sits a single base away.

Patients with autoimmune disease history or receiving systemic immunosuppression were excluded from the trial. Peripheral blood for TCR sequencing was collected from all dose cohorts at baseline, on cycle 4 day 1, and on cycle 7 day 1. Samples came from an open-label, multicenter, first-in-human phase I dose-escalation trial of ivuxolimab. Adults with locally advanced or metastatic melanoma, renal cell, hepatocellular, or head and neck squamous cell carcinoma were enrolled in the trial. CD4+ and CD8+ T cells were sorted separately from peripheral blood before TCR sequencing. The material was CD4+ or CD8+ T cells sorted from blood, obtained in a trial of the OX40 agonist ivuxolimab. The sequence was obtained from an adult with an advanced solid tumor such as melanoma, head and neck, liver or kidney cancer. Recombination connected TRBV14 to TRBJ2-3; the D region may be TRBD1 or TRBD2, each matching 7 bases equally. The CDR3 here reads CASSGQDPGGGTQYF. The nucleotide sequence is TGTGCCAGCAGCGGACAGGACCCGGGGGGCGGAACGCAGTATTTT.